Here is one TCR beta chain with its context. Its antigen is still unknown. This same CDR3 is encoded by further DNA sequences in the sample. Germline CDR1 and CDR2: LNHDA and SQIVND (reference sequence). This CDR3 comprises 12 residues. V lost 1 base and J lost 6, with 7 bases in between. The method was immunoSEQ multiplex PCR; TCRdb's version includes in-frame clones alone and lacks a portion of them. Of around 70,000 clones in the sample, about 85% were seen once. This specimen belongs to a study of T cell responses to AZD1222 COVID-19 vaccine. Study-level points and caveats: The CD4 TCRs associated with vaccination extended across spike and predominated at 160-218 and 743-854.

Sequences were derived from peripheral blood, sampled on day 0 of AZD1222 vaccination. J is TRBJ2-7 and V is TRBV19; no reliable D call. This TCR derives from an adult in good health. The CDR3 here is CASSIGGREQYF. In DNA form, the CDR3 reads TGTGCCAGTAGTATAGGAGGACGCGAGCAGTACTTC. Full variable domain (missing parts from reference TRBV19 and TRBJ2-7): DGGITQSPKYLFRKEGQNVTLSCEQNLNHDAMYWYRQDPGQGLRLIYYSQIVNDFQKGDIAEGYSVSREKKESFPLTVTSAQKNPTAFYLCASSIGGREQYFGPGTRLTVT.